This entry lists 20 T cell receptor beta chains sequenced from one sample in a study of blood T cell repertoires in COVID-19. Produced via immunoSEQ multiplex PCR; TCRdb's table is partial and in-frame only. The sample gives 140,000 to 150,000 clones, approximately 84% of which show up once; about 2.5% is in the top ten. Specimen: peripheral blood. The source of these receptors is a human donor with acute or convalescent COVID-19. The donor label of this sample is uncertain.

V gene TRBV30 combines with J gene TRBJ2-3; 14 bases fit TRBD2. The CDR3 has 16 residues. Germline V gene sequence: CDR1 GTSNPN, CDR2 SVGIG (reference sequence). With 3 bases clipped from V and 4 bases from J, the junction kept 6 bases outside the gene matches. The CDR3 protein is CAWSAGTSGSSDTQYF. CDR3 coding DNA: TGTGCCTGGAGCGCCGGGACTAGCGGGAGCTCAGATACGCAGTATTTT.

The chain carries TRBV4-2 and TRBJ2-1; no clear D gene. Germline V CDR1 and CDR2: LGHNA, YNFKEQ. The length of the CDR3 is 14 residues. Trimming pared 0 bases from V and 6 bases from J, leaving 9 bases between. The chain's CDR3 is CASSQDMTGNEQFF. CDR3 in DNA: TGTGCCAGCAGCCAAGATATGACGGGCAATGAGCAGTTCTTC.

The CDR3 reads CASSPGAEEAFF. CDR3 in DNA: TGTGCCAGCAGCCCAGGGGCAGAGGAAGCTTTCTTT. The chain is built from TRBV6-5 and TRBJ1-1; D perhaps matches TRBD1 (6 bases). The ends were cut back, 6 bases at V and 8 bases at J, with 13 bases in the middle. The CDR3 sequence is 12 residues long. The germline V gene encodes CDR1 MNHEY and CDR2 SVGAGI.

As DNA, the CDR3 is TGTGCCAGTAGCCCGGACAGGACGAACACCGGGGAGCTGTTTTTT. This gives the protein CASSPDRTNTGELFF. This chain connects TRBV19 to TRBJ2-2; 7 positions match TRBD1. Trimming removed 6 bases from V and 0 bases from J; junction bases left unmatched: 4. Germline V gene data show CDR1 as LNHDA and CDR2 as SQIVND (reference sequence). This CDR3 is 15 amino acids long.

CDR3 amino acids: CASSLRLAGGGEQFF. The CDR3 nucleotides read TGTGCCAGCAGCTTGAGACTAGCGGGAGGTGGTGAGCAGTTCTTC. This chain links TRBV5-6 with TRBJ2-1; the match to TRBD2 covers 13 bases. CDR1 is SGHDT and CDR2 is YYEEEE in the germline V gene. V shed 1 base, J shed 9 bases, and the junction held 4 bases outside the gene matches. The CDR3 consists of 15 residues.

CDR3 residues: CASTIGPGRGREKLFF. CDR3 DNA: TGTGCCAGCACCATCGGCCCGGGGAGGGGCCGAGAAAAACTGTTTTTT. The gene calls are TRBV6-6 and TRBJ1-4, with D maybe TRBD1 (5 bases). V was pared by 7 bases and J by 8 bases, with 23 bases between. Looked up from germline, CDR1 is MNHNY and CDR2 is SVGAGI (reference sequence). The CDR3 consists of 16 residues.

The chain uses TRBV3-1 (or the pseudogene TRBV3-2) and TRBJ1-2, with a tentative D call TRBD1 (5 bases). The CDR3 covers 14 residues. Germline loops: CDR1 LGHDT, CDR2 YNNKEL (reference sequence). V was shortened by 2 bases and J by 10 bases, with 17 bases between the two germline ends. CDR3 region: CASSQKTGTSPYTF. CDR3 nucleotide sequence: TGTGCCAGCAGCCAAAAAACCGGGACTTCACCCTACACCTTC.

This clone was seen more than once but under ten times. V is TRBV20-1 and J is TRBJ2-1; the D is unclear. V was shortened by 4 bases and J by 5 bases, with 6 bases between the two germline ends. CDR1 is DFQATT, CDR2 SNEGSKA, per germline (reference sequence). The length of the CDR3 is 11 residues. CDR3 in DNA: TGCAGTGCTAACACCGACAATGAGCAGTTCTTC. This translates into CSANTDNEQFF.

This clone was found once. V is TRBV10-3 and J is TRBJ1-2; a possible D gene is TRBD1 (5 bases). CDR1 and CDR2 from the germline V gene are ENHRY and SYGVKD. This CDR3 has 13 amino acids. The germline V and J ends were trimmed by 2 bases and 8 bases, with 12 bases remaining between them. The chain's CDR3 is CAISEVDTYGYTF. CDR3 nucleotide sequence: TGTGCCATCAGTGAGGTGGACACGTACGGCTACACCTTC.

The chain links TRBV2 to TRBJ2-2; possible D gene TRBD2, 6 bases. V gave up 2 bases and J gave up 7 bases, with 11 bases separating them. CDR3 length: 14 amino acids. CDR1 and CDR2 from the germline V gene are SNHLY and FYNNEI. CDR3: CASSEQGLGGELFF. In DNA form, the CDR3 reads TGTGCCAGCAGTGAACAGGGACTGGGCGGGGAGCTGTTTTTT.

The rearrangement joins TRBV6-6 to TRBJ1-1; D not certain. Germline CDR1 MNHNY, CDR2 SVGAGI (reference sequence). The CDR3 contains 14 residues. Trimming shortened V by 6 bases and J by 0 bases, and 11 bases separated the two germline ends. CDR3: CASRSSDLNTEAFF. The CDR3 region has the DNA TGTGCCAGCAGATCCTCGGACTTGAACACTGAAGCTTTCTTT.

The chain uses TRBV13 and TRBJ1-3; 7 bases agree with TRBD1. The CDR3 covers 16 residues. V shed 1 base, J shed 2 bases, and the junction held 5 bases outside the gene matches. From germline, CDR1 is PRHDT and CDR2 FYEKMQ (reference sequence). CDR3 protein: CASSLVSRGTGNTIYF. The CDR3 nucleotides are TGTGCCAGCAGCTTAGTGAGCAGGGGGACTGGAAACACCATATATTTT.

V is TRBV6-2 or TRBV6-3 and J is TRBJ2-3, with TRBD1 identical over 9 bases. CDR3 length equals 18 residues. Germline V gene lookup returns CDR1 MNHEY and CDR2 SVGEGT. V trimming: 2 bases; J trimming: 2 bases; junction bases outside the gene matches: 11. The CDR3 DNA sequence: TGTGCCAGCAGTTACCCCGGGACAGGGTTGAGCTCCACAGATACGCAGTATTTT. Protein product: CASSYPGTGLSSTDTQYF.

The DNA of the CDR3 is TGTGCCAGCAGCCTCGAACAGGCTAGCACAGATACGCAGTATTTT. Translating it yields CASSLEQASTDTQYF. The chain carries TRBV2 and TRBJ2-3; D may be TRBD1 (5 bases). CDR1 SNHLY and CDR2 FYNNEI come from the germline V gene. The V and J ends lost 6 bases and 0 bases respectively, with 13 bases between them. The CDR3 runs to 15 residues.

The chain joins TRBV19 to TRBJ1-2, with D perhaps TRBD1 (5 bases). CDR3 size: 13 residues. Trimming took off 5 bases at V and 7 bases at J, with 14 bases between the two ends. CDR1 is LNHDA and CDR2 is SQIVND in the germline V gene (reference sequence). This CDR3 is CASSPVTASGYTF. For the CDR3, the DNA is TGTGCCAGTAGTCCAGTGACAGCATCTGGCTACACCTTC.

The gene calls are TRBV10-3 and TRBJ1-1; 7 nucleotides align to TRBD1. V lost 6 bases to trimming and J lost 2 bases; unmatched junction nucleotides: 9. The germline V gene has CDR1 ENHRY and CDR2 SYGVKD. The CDR3 has 15 amino acids. The CDR3 region is CAIRDNRGRNTEAFF. As DNA, the CDR3 is TGTGCCATCAGAGATAACAGGGGCCGTAACACTGAAGCTTTCTTT.

The chain employs TRBV7-9 and TRBJ1-2; 7 bases line up with TRBD1. Germline CDR1 SEHNR, CDR2 FQNEAQ (reference sequence). Trimming cost V 5 bases and J 1 base; bases outside gene matches: 10. CDR3 size: 16 residues. In DNA, the CDR3 is TGTGCCAGCAGCACTTATGCGGACAGGAGTAACTATGGCTACACCTTC. The encoded protein is CASSTYADRSNYGYTF.

The V gene is TRBV5-1, the J gene TRBJ2-3; D may be TRBD1 (5 bases). Germline V gene sequence: CDR1 SGHRS, CDR2 YFSETQ. V was pared by 1 base and J by 2 bases, with 8 bases between. This CDR3 contains 14 residues. CDR3 in amino acids: CASSLTGPTDTQYF. DNA for the CDR3: TGCGCCAGCAGCTTGACAGGCCCCACAGATACGCAGTATTTT.

The chain has TRBV30 and TRBJ2-1; 10 bases are shared with TRBD2. The CDR3 sequence is 14 residues long. J was trimmed by 4 bases and V by 5 bases; bases with no gene match: 5. Germline CDR1 reads GTSNPN; CDR2 reads SVGIG (reference sequence). CDR3 amino acids: CAWQLAGRYNEQFF. Here the CDR3 DNA reads TGTGCCTGGCAACTAGCGGGGAGATACAATGAGCAGTTCTTC.

This rearrangement joins TRBV19 to TRBJ1-1; D unclear. The CDR3 consists of 13 residues. Germline CDR1 is LNHDA and CDR2 is SQIVND (reference sequence). V lost 7 bases, J lost 3 bases, and 12 bases lay in between. CDR3 sequence reads: CASKRSRDTEAFF. DNA for the CDR3: TGTGCCAGTAAGCGTTCGAGAGACACTGAAGCTTTCTTT.